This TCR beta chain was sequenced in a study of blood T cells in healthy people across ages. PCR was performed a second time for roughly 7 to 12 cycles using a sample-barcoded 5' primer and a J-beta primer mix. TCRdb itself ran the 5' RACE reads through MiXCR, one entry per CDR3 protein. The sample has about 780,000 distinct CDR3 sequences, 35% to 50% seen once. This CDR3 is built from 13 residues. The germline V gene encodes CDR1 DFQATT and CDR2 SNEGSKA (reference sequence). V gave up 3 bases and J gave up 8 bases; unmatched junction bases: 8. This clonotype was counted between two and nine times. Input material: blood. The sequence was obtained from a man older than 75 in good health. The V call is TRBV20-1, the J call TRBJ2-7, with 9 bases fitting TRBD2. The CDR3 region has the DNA TGCAGTGCTAGGGAAAGCGGGAGGTACAAGCAGTACTTC. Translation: CSARESGRYKQYF.